This passage covers 9 T cell receptor beta chains from one sample sequenced in a study of blood T cell repertoires in COVID-19. Profiled with immunoSEQ multiplex PCR; TCRdb holds only in-frame clones, not every one. Among about 370,000 clones listed, roughly nine tenths were seen once. Material for sequencing was PBMCs or T cells enriched from blood (not recorded which). These receptors were taken from a man younger than 35 who had recovered from COVID-19.

The chain uses TRBV4-1 and TRBJ2-7; TRBD1 matches 10 bases. CDR1 and CDR2 (germline): MGHRA, YSYEKL. The CDR3 covers 15 residues. V was clipped by 1 base and J by 3 bases; unmatched bases: 3. DNA for the CDR3: TGCGCCAGCAGCCAAGGACAGGGGGCCCTCTACGAGCAGTACTTC. Translation: CASSQGQGALYEQYF.

The V gene is TRBV28, the J gene TRBJ2-7; D may be TRBD1 (5 bases). CDR3 length: 14 amino acids. The germline gives CDR1 MDHEN, CDR2 SYDVKM. V lost 2 bases and J 5 bases, leaving 13 bases between the germline ends. The CDR3 DNA reads as TGTGCCAGCAGTTTAGGCAGGGTCGGCGACGAGCAGTACTTC. Protein: CASSLGRVGDEQYF. Drawing the rest from reference TRBV28 and TRBJ2-7, the complete variable domain is DVKVTQSSRYLVKRTGEKVFLECVQDMDHENMFWYRQDPGLGLRLIYFSYDVKMKEKGDIPEGYSVSREKKERFSLILESASTNQTSMYLCASSLGRVGDEQYFGPGTRLTVT.

Written as DNA, the CDR3 is TGTGCCAGCTCCCCGGGACTAGCGGGAGGTGCGGAGCTGTTTTTT. Its translation is CASSPGLAGGAELFF. The V gene is TRBV18, the J gene TRBJ2-2, with 15 bases aligning to TRBD2. CDR1 is KGHSH and CDR2 is LQKENI in the germline V gene. V shed 6 bases and J 10 bases; nucleotides not matched to a gene: 6. The CDR3 totals 15 residues.

V and J are TRBV6-4 and TRBJ2-3, with TRBD2 matching 8 bases. The CDR3 sequence is 16 residues long. J gave up 3 bases and V 6 bases, and 11 bases lay outside the gene matches. CDR1 and CDR2 (germline): MRHNA, SNTAGT. CDR3 loop: CASSPTSGVGTDTQYF. CDR3 nucleotide sequence: TGTGCCAGCAGCCCCACTAGCGGAGTGGGGACAGATACGCAGTATTTT.

The rearrangement joins TRBV2 to TRBJ1-5, with D maybe TRBD1 (5 bases). Germline V gene sequence: CDR1 SNHLY, CDR2 FYNNEI. The CDR3 sequence is 15 residues long. The V and J ends lost 6 bases and 5 bases respectively, with 17 bases between them. CDR3 loop: CASSPGLGGYQPQHF. DNA for the CDR3: TGTGCCAGCAGCCCGGGCCTGGGGGGGTATCAGCCCCAGCATTTT.

V usage is TRBV28 and J usage is TRBJ1-3; the match to TRBD1 covers 7 bases. Germline lookup yields CDR1 MDHEN and CDR2 SYDVKM. The CDR3 sequence is 17 residues long. V trimming: 3 bases; J trimming: 0 bases; junction bases outside the gene matches: 8. Here the CDR3 reads CASSFRSGTASGNTIYF. Written as DNA, the CDR3 is TGTGCCAGCAGTTTCCGGTCCGGGACAGCCTCTGGAAACACCATATATTTT.

The chain is built from TRBV5-1 and TRBJ1-3, with D perhaps matching TRBD1 (6 bases). CDR1 SGHRS and CDR2 YFSETQ come from the germline V gene. The CDR3 consists of 15 residues. V lost 4 bases to trimming and J lost 2 bases, with 13 bases between them. The CDR3 sequence is CASSLTQGTGNTIYF. CDR3 DNA sequence: TGCGCCAGCAGCCTAACACAGGGCACTGGAAACACCATATATTTT.

The chain combines TRBV28 with TRBJ1-4; 9 bases fit TRBD1. Germline V gives CDR1 MDHEN, CDR2 SYDVKM. The CDR3 is 15 amino acids. V shed 5 bases, J shed 5 bases, and the junction held 6 bases outside the gene matches. CDR3 residues: CASSPGTGWNEKLFF. CDR3 nucleotides: TGTGCCAGCAGTCCCGGGACAGGGTGGAATGAAAAACTGTTTTTT.

The J gene is TRBJ1-5, the V gene TRBV29-1, with TRBD1 identical over 10 bases. The CDR3 consists of 13 residues. Per germline, CDR1 SQVTM and CDR2 ANQGSEA. Trimming cost V 6 bases and J 4 bases; bases outside gene matches: 3. The CDR3 region is CSVAGQGNQPQHF. CDR3 nucleotide sequence: TGCAGCGTCGCGGGACAGGGGAATCAGCCCCAGCATTTT.